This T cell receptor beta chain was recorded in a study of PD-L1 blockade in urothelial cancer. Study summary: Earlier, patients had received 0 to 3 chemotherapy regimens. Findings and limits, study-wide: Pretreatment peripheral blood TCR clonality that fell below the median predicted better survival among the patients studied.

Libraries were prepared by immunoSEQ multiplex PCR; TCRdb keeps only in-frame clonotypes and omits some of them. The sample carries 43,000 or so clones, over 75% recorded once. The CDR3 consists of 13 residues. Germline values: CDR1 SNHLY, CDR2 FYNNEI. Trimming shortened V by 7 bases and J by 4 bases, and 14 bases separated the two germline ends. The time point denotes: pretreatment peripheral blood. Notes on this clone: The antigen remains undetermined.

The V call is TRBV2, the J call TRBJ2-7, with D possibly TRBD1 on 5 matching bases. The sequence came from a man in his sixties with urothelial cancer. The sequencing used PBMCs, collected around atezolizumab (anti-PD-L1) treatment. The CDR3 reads CASTRGPLYEQYF. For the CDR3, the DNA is TGTGCCAGCACAAGGGGTCCTTTGTACGAGCAGTACTTC.